This record looks at one T cell receptor beta chain sequence and its context. The data stem from a study of T cell repertoires in cytomegalovirus infection. TCRdb recomputed calls from the reads with MiXCR, one row per CDR3 protein. The table includes fewer than 550,000 distinct CDR3 sequences, approximately 32% detected once. The germline gives CDR1 MNHEY, CDR2 SVGEGT. Trimming shortened V by 6 bases and J by 5 bases, and 13 bases separated the two germline ends. This CDR3 spans 13 amino acids. This TCR was recovered from a human donor in good health (CMV status not recorded). Some clones in this sample may be carry-over from other donors' samples. The rearrangement uses TRBV6-2 or TRBV6-3 and TRBJ1-1, with D perhaps TRBD1 (5 bases). The sample consisted of PBMCs. CDR3 nucleotide sequence: TGTGCCAGCAGCAGCCCCGGGGCTACTGAAGCTTTCTTT. It codes for CASSSPGATEAFF.